This TCR beta chain is from a study of T cell responses to AZD1222 COVID-19 vaccine. To note about this clone: Its antigen is undetermined.

TCRdb's table, derived via immunoSEQ multiplex PCR, lists solely in-frame clones and lacks some. This table has approximately 140,000 clones, about 94% appearing once. Germline V gene sequence: CDR1 GTSNPN, CDR2 SVGIG (reference sequence). Trimming removed 5 bases at V and 3 bases at J, with 7 bases between. This CDR3 region has 12 residues. Study conclusions and caveats: Only after the peak T cell response were repertoires sampled.

The input for sequencing was peripheral blood, taken on day 0 of AZD1222 vaccination. The chain uses TRBV30 and TRBJ2-2, with D hard to call. The clonotype comes from an adult in good health. CDR3 in amino acids: CAWGPYTGELFF. The CDR3 nucleotides read TGTGCCTGGGGACCCTACACCGGGGAGCTGTTTTTT.